Below, 6 T cell receptor beta chains from the same sample are listed, as sequenced in a study of blood T cell repertoires in COVID-19. The table came from immunoSEQ multiplex PCR; TCRdb's copy has only in-frame clones and leaves some out. The table records hundreds of thousands of clones, 80% to 90% of them present only once. The sequenced sample consisted of PBMCs or T cells enriched from blood (not recorded which). These receptors were taken from a man aged 40-49 years who had recovered from COVID-19.

This rearrangement joins TRBV6-5 to TRBJ2-2; D may be TRBD1 (6 bases). The germline V and J ends were trimmed by 0 bases and 2 bases, with 10 bases remaining between them. Germline V gene lookup returns CDR1 MNHEY and CDR2 SVGAGI. This CDR3 is built from 16 residues. In DNA, the CDR3 is TGTGCCAGCAGTTACTCACACAGGGCCAACACCGGGGAGCTGTTTTTT. Amino acid sequence: CASSYSHRANTGELFF.

V gene TRBV5-6 combines with J gene TRBJ1-2; D is possibly TRBD1 (5 bases). The CDR3 runs to 12 residues. Trimming removed 0 bases at V and 7 bases at J, with 7 bases between. Germline V CDR1 and CDR2: SGHDT, YYEEEE. The DNA for the CDR3 is TGTGCCAGCAGCTTGGATGACAGTGGCTACACCTTC. Translating gives CASSLDDSGYTF.

V and J are TRBV28 and TRBJ1-5; 7 nucleotides match TRBD1. This CDR3 comprises 15 residues. Per germline, CDR1 MDHEN and CDR2 SYDVKM. V trimming: 4 bases; J trimming: 6 bases; junction bases outside the gene matches: 9. Here the CDR3 DNA reads TGTGCCAGCAGTTCTACCGGGCCAGGGGGTCAGCCCCAGCATTTT. Residues: CASSSTGPGGQPQHF.

The chain links TRBV5-1 to TRBJ2-1; 7 nucleotides match TRBD1. The CDR3 has 16 amino acids. Germline values: CDR1 SGHRS, CDR2 YFSETQ. Germline trimming cut 4 bases from V and 0 bases from J; bases unmatched to any gene: 7. The CDR3 loop is CASSAMGQNSYNEQFF. CDR3 nucleotide sequence: TGCGCCAGCAGCGCCATGGGACAGAACTCCTACAATGAGCAGTTCTTC. Full variable domain (rest looked up from reference TRBV5-1 and TRBJ2-1): KAGVTQTPRYLIKTRGQQVTLSCSPISGHRSVSWYQQTPGQGLQFLFEYFSETQRNKGNFPGRFSGRQFSNSRSEMNVSTLELGDSALYLCASSAMGQNSYNEQFFGPGTRLTVL.

V and J are TRBV14 and TRBJ2-1, with 8 bases matching TRBD2. The V segment lost 2 bases and the J segment 3 bases; nucleotides outside the gene matches: 6. The CDR3 consists of 16 residues. Germline CDR1 SGHDN, CDR2 FVKESK. The CDR3 loop reads CASSQITAGVYNEQFF. CDR3 DNA: TGTGCCAGCAGCCAAATCACAGCGGGAGTCTACAATGAGCAGTTCTTC.

The CDR3 here is CASSQDGGDPRPPSYEQYF. CDR3 coding DNA: TGTGCCAGCAGCCAAGACGGAGGTGACCCCCGCCCCCCCAGCTACGAGCAGTACTTC. The chain combines TRBV3-1 (or the pseudogene TRBV3-2) with TRBJ2-7, with a tentative D call TRBD2 (5 bases). The CDR3 loop spans 19 amino acids. Trimming stripped 0 bases from V and 3 bases from J, with 24 bases between. Looked up from germline, CDR1 is LGHDT and CDR2 is YNNKEL (reference sequence).